Shown below are 28 T cell receptor beta chains from a single sample sequenced in a study of control samples from healthy donors and cancer patients. Here immunoSEQ multiplex PCR was the method, and the copy in TCRdb shows in-frame clones only, minus some. The table shows tens of thousands of clones, with 80% to 95% occurring only once. Sequencing input: PBMCs. The receptors stem from a woman aged 40 to 50 with head and neck cancer.

The DNA of the CDR3 is TGTGCCAGCAGCCAGAGGGTATACAATGAGCAGTTCTTC. It is translated as CASSQRVYNEQFF. V is TRBV3-1 (or the pseudogene TRBV3-2) and J is TRBJ2-1; tentatively, D is TRBD2 (5 bases). This CDR3 comprises 13 residues. V lost 3 bases and J 4 bases, leaving 7 bases between the germline ends. Germline V CDR1 and CDR2: LGHDT, YNNKEL (reference sequence).

This chain links TRBV27 with TRBJ2-3, with 10 bases fitting TRBD2. The CDR3 is made up of 16 amino acids. Trimming took 5 bases from V and 2 from J; bases not matched to a gene: 7. From germline, CDR1 is MNHEY and CDR2 SMNVEV (reference sequence). Here the CDR3 reads CASSLRTSGATDTQYF. The CDR3 coding sequence is TGTGCCAGCAGTCTGCGGACTAGCGGAGCCACAGATACGCAGTATTTT.

This chain connects TRBV5-1 to TRBJ2-7; 7 nucleotides match TRBD2. The length of the CDR3 is 11 residues. The germline CDR1 and CDR2 sequences are SGHRS and YFSETQ. V shed 3 bases and J 6 bases; nucleotides not matched to a gene: 0. The CDR3 sequence is CASSWGGEQYF. In nucleotides, the CDR3 is TGCGCCAGCAGCTGGGGGGGCGAGCAGTACTTC.

The J gene is TRBJ2-5, the V gene TRBV4-1, with TRBD1 matching over 8 bases. Germline CDR1 MGHRA, CDR2 YSYEKL. Germline trimming cut 3 bases from V and 5 bases from J; bases unmatched to any gene: 8. The CDR3 has 15 residues. This CDR3 reads CASSQGDRGWETQYF. CDR3 coding DNA: TGCGCCAGCAGCCAGGGCGACAGGGGCTGGGAGACCCAGTACTTC.

V and J are TRBV12-3 or TRBV12-4 and TRBJ1-2, with D hard to call. CDR3 size: 11 residues. The germline V and J ends were trimmed by 6 bases and 13 bases, with 15 bases remaining between them. CDR3 sequence: CASRGDGVFTF. The CDR3 nucleotides are TGTGCCAGCAGGGGTGACGGGGTTTTCACCTTC.

The chain combines TRBV27 with TRBJ1-5; TRBD1 agrees at 8 bases. With V trimmed by 0 bases and J by 0 bases, 7 bases remained unmatched. The CDR3 spans 18 residues. Germline V lookup: CDR1 MNHEY, CDR2 SMNVEV (reference sequence). As DNA, the CDR3 is TGTGCCAGCAGTTTATCGGGACAGGAGCCTTATAGCAATCAGCCCCAGCATTTT. This gives the protein CASSLSGQEPYSNQPQHF.

The J gene is TRBJ2-1, the V gene TRBV30, with D tentatively TRBD2 (6 bases). CDR1 GTSNPN and CDR2 SVGIG come from the germline V gene (reference sequence). This CDR3 has 15 amino acids. Trimming cost V 4 bases and J 4 bases, with 17 bases left between them. The CDR3 here is CAWTRGREAYNEQFF. The CDR3 DNA sequence: TGTGCCTGGACCCGCGGAAGGGAGGCATACAATGAGCAGTTCTTC.

In DNA, the CDR3 is TGCGCCAGCAGCCTTGACAGGCACACGGATACGCAGTATTTT. Its protein product is CASSLDRHTDTQYF. The chain couples TRBV5-1 to TRBJ2-3; tentative D call: TRBD1 (6 bases). The germline gives CDR1 SGHRS, CDR2 YFSETQ. V was clipped by 4 bases and J by 6 bases, with 15 bases between them. This CDR3 is built from 14 residues.

The V and J genes are TRBV18 and TRBJ2-6; weak D call: TRBD1 (6 bases). V gave up 3 bases and J gave up 0 bases, with 18 bases separating them. The V gene's germline CDR1 is KGHSH and CDR2 LQKENI. The CDR3 has 19 residues. The CDR3 coding sequence is TGTGCCAGCTCACCGGGACCGGGACACGATGTCTCTGGGGCCAACGTCCTGACTTTC. It codes for CASSPGPGHDVSGANVLTF. Full variable domain (outside the CDR3, taken from reference TRBV18 and TRBJ2-6): NAGVMQNPRHLVRRRGQEARLRCSPMKGHSHVYWYRQLPEEGLKFMVYLQKENIIDESGMPKERFSAEFPKEGPSILRIQQVVRGDSAAYFCASSPGPGHDVSGANVLTFGAGSRLTVL.

V and J are TRBV7-9 and TRBJ1-3; D is unclear. Germline loops: CDR1 SEHNR, CDR2 FQNEAQ (reference sequence). The V and J ends lost 0 bases and 2 bases respectively, with 2 bases between them. This CDR3 is built from 13 residues. CDR3 DNA sequence: TGTGCCAGCAGCTTAGCGCCTGGAAACACCATATATTTT. This gives the protein CASSLAPGNTIYF.

V and J are TRBV5-4 and TRBJ1-2; 8 bases align to TRBD1. Germline CDR1 reads SGHNT; CDR2 reads YYREEE (reference sequence). J was trimmed by 3 bases and V by 6 bases; bases with no gene match: 7. The CDR3 covers 14 residues. CDR3 bases: TGTGCCAGCACCCACCAACAGGGGGACTATGGCTACACCTTC. Amino acid sequence: CASTHQQGDYGYTF. Using reference TRBV5-4 and TRBJ1-2 for the parts outside the CDR3, the full variable domain is ETGVTQSPTHLIKTRGQQVTLRCSSQSGHNTVSWYQQALGQGPQFIFQYYREEENGRGNFPPRFSGLQFPNYSSELNVNALELDDSALYLCASTHQQGDYGYTFGSGTRLTVV.

The gene calls are TRBV27 and TRBJ1-5; D is perhaps TRBD1 (5 bases). Trimming shortened V by 2 bases and J by 11 bases, and 13 bases separated the two germline ends. CDR1 is MNHEY and CDR2 is SMNVEV in the germline V gene (reference sequence). This CDR3 spans 13 amino acids. The CDR3 DNA reads as TGTGCCAGCAGTTTAGGGGGGGGGTACTCCCAGCATTTT. This sequence encodes CASSLGGGYSQHF.

The DNA of the CDR3 is TGTGCCAGCAGTGAAAGGGGTGAAAAACTGTTTTTT. It specifies CASSERGEKLFF. The J gene is TRBJ1-4, the V gene TRBV6-1; weak D call: TRBD1 (5 bases). Deletions cut 2 bases from V and 7 bases from J, with 5 bases between. Germline V gives CDR1 MNHNS, CDR2 SASEGT. CDR3 length equals 12 residues.

This rearrangement joins TRBV28 to TRBJ1-3; 8 bases map to TRBD1. Germline V gene sequence: CDR1 MDHEN, CDR2 SYDVKM. V trimming: 3 bases; J trimming: 8 bases; junction bases outside the gene matches: 15. This CDR3 is built from 17 residues. CDR3 bases: TGTGCCAGCAGTTTGACGGGACAGGTCTCTTGGGCGGACACCATATATTTT. It encodes CASSLTGQVSWADTIYF. Variable domain in full (rest from reference TRBV28 and TRBJ1-3): DVKVTQSSRYLVKRTGEKVFLECVQDMDHENMFWYRQDPGLGLRLIYFSYDVKMKEKGDIPEGYSVSREKKERFSLILESASTNQTSMYLCASSLTGQVSWADTIYFGEGSWLTVV.

The V and J genes are TRBV19 and TRBJ1-2; a weak D match, TRBD1 (5 bases). The CDR3 runs 15 residues. V was shortened by 3 bases and J by 2 bases, with 13 bases between the two germline ends. Germline loops: CDR1 LNHDA, CDR2 SQIVND (reference sequence). The CDR3 sequence: CASSMVAQGNYGYTF. The CDR3 DNA follows: TGTGCCAGTAGTATGGTGGCGCAGGGAAACTATGGCTACACCTTC.

The genes are TRBV7-9 and TRBJ2-1; 9 bases fit TRBD2. Germline CDR1 is SEHNR and CDR2 is FQNEAQ (reference sequence). The trim removed 3 bases at V and 0 bases at J, leaving 9 bases unmatched. The CDR3 runs 18 residues. The CDR3 DNA follows: TGTGCCAGCAGCTTCACGGCTAGCGGGAAGAGCTCCTACAATGAGCAGTTCTTC. Protein sequence: CASSFTASGKSSYNEQFF.

This sequence joins TRBV27 and TRBJ2-1, with D perhaps matching TRBD2 (6 bases). CDR3 length equals 15 residues. V dropped 2 bases and J dropped 9 bases, with 17 bases sitting between them. Germline V gives CDR1 MNHEY, CDR2 SMNVEV (reference sequence). The DNA for the CDR3 is TGTGCCAGCAGTTTAATAGGGAGGAGGGGAGGTGAGCAGTTCTTC. It specifies CASSLIGRRGGEQFF.

V and J are TRBV15 and TRBJ2-4; D is possibly TRBD1 (5 bases). This CDR3 contains 13 residues. The ends were cut back, 6 bases at V and 1 base at J, with 7 bases in the middle. The germline V gene has CDR1 LNHNV and CDR2 YYDKDF (reference sequence). CDR3 DNA sequence: TGTGCCACCAGTAAGGGGGCCAAAAACATTCAGTACTTC. Translation gives CATSKGAKNIQYF.

The chain employs TRBV5-1 and TRBJ1-6; TRBD1 might be the D (5 bases). The germline V and J ends were trimmed by 2 bases and 4 bases, with 13 bases remaining between them. This CDR3 is built from 16 residues. Per germline, CDR1 SGHRS and CDR2 YFSETQ. The CDR3 bases are TGCGCCAGCAGCTTAGGGACGGTTCCGTATAATTCACCCCTCCACTTT. Translation: CASSLGTVPYNSPLHF.

This clone was counted only a few times. The V and J genes are TRBV19 and TRBJ2-1; 7 positions agree with TRBD2. The germline gives CDR1 LNHDA, CDR2 SQIVND (reference sequence). V trimming: 10 bases; J trimming: 0 bases; junction bases outside the gene matches: 12. The CDR3 runs to 16 residues. The CDR3 DNA reads as TGTGCCACTTACCTCGGAGCGGGGAGCTCCTACAATGAGCAGTTCTTC. It specifies CATYLGAGSSYNEQFF.

This chain uses TRBV29-1 with TRBJ2-7; D ambiguous. V lost 3 bases and J 4 bases, leaving 22 bases between the germline ends. This CDR3 is 16 amino acids long. Per germline, CDR1 SQVTM and CDR2 ANQGSEA. The CDR3 is CSVDAQNRGGVYEQYF. DNA for the CDR3: TGCAGCGTTGACGCCCAGAACCGCGGTGGCGTGTACGAGCAGTACTTC.

The rearrangement joins TRBV29-1 to TRBJ1-1; D is undetermined. V dropped 5 bases and J dropped 1 base, with 11 bases sitting between them. This CDR3 contains 13 residues. Germline CDR1 SQVTM, CDR2 ANQGSEA. This chain's CDR3 is CSVPKVGNTEAFF. Written as DNA, the CDR3 is TGCAGCGTTCCAAAAGTAGGGAACACTGAAGCTTTCTTT.

This sequence joins TRBV29-1 and TRBJ2-7; possible D gene TRBD1, 6 bases. Germline loops: CDR1 SQVTM, CDR2 ANQGSEA. Trimming removed 5 bases at V and 5 bases at J, with 19 bases between. This CDR3 is built from 14 residues. The CDR3 nucleotides read TGCAGCGTTCCTAAAGGGGGAGTCAGAGACGAGCAGTACTTC. Its translation is CSVPKGGVRDEQYF.

The chain combines TRBV19 with TRBJ1-1; D possibly corresponds to TRBD1 (5 bases). Deletions cut 4 bases from V and 3 bases from J, with 9 bases between. CDR3 length: 13 amino acids. Germline loops: CDR1 LNHDA, CDR2 SQIVND (reference sequence). The CDR3 DNA reads TGTGCCAGTAGTAGACAGCCATACACTGAAGCTTTCTTT. It yields the protein CASSRQPYTEAFF.

The chain is built from TRBV4-1 and TRBJ2-7, with D hard to call. The CDR3 has 15 amino acids. In germline, CDR1 is MGHRA, CDR2 YSYEKL. Trimming left V 0 bases short and J 2 bases short, with 11 bases between. CDR3 amino acids: CASSQELGPTYEQYF. The CDR3 bases are TGCGCCAGCAGCCAAGAATTAGGGCCTACCTACGAGCAGTACTTC.

V gene TRBV19 combines with J gene TRBJ1-2; TRBD1 matches at 9 bases. Germline lookup yields CDR1 LNHDA and CDR2 SQIVND (reference sequence). Unmatched junction bases numbered 10, after V lost 0 bases and J lost 8 bases. This CDR3 is built from 16 residues. The CDR3 nucleotides read TGTGCCAGTAGTATAGAGTACGGGACAGGGACGAAGGGCTACACCTTC. Its translation: CASSIEYGTGTKGYTF.

This CDR3 is CAWSGPLSADTQYF. The CDR3 region has the DNA TGTGCCTGGAGCGGACCTTTGTCGGCAGATACGCAGTATTTT. The V gene is TRBV30, the J gene TRBJ2-3, with D uncertain. The germline V and J ends were trimmed by 3 bases and 4 bases, with 14 bases remaining between them. Per the germline V gene, CDR1 is GTSNPN and CDR2 is SVGIG (reference sequence). There are 14 residues in the CDR3.

The chain uses TRBV3-1 (or the pseudogene TRBV3-2) and TRBJ2-5, with TRBD2 matching 10 bases. CDR1 and CDR2 from the germline V gene are LGHDT and YNNKEL (reference sequence). The CDR3 is 18 amino acids. The trim removed 1 base at V and 1 base at J, leaving 9 bases unmatched. The CDR3 protein is CASSQGGWLAGAQETQYF. In nucleotides, the CDR3 is TGTGCCAGCAGCCAAGGAGGATGGCTAGCGGGGGCCCAAGAGACCCAGTACTTC.